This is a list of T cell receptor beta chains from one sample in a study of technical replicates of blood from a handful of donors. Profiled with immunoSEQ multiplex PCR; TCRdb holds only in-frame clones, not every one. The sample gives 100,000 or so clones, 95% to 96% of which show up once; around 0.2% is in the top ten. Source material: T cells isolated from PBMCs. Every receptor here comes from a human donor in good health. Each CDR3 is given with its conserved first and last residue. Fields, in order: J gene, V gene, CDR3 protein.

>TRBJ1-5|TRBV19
CAIAVGYSNQPQHF
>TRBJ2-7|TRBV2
CASNAGGLRASYEQYF
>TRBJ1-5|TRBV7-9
CASSLASGGSNQPQHF
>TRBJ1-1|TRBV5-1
CASSLAGAENTEAFF
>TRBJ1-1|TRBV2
CASSSQGVDTEAFF
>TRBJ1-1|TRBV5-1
CASSLADTEAFF
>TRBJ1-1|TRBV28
CASSRRASGTEAFF
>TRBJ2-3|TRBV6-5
CASSYSAGKGTDTQYF
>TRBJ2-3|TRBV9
CASSVGRGLAGDTQYF
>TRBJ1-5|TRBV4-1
CASSQAPGVNQPQHF
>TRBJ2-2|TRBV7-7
CASSLVAGGTAGELFF
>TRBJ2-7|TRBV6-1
CASSKIRGDSYEQYF
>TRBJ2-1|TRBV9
CASSVGGGIGNEQFF
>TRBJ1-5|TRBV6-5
CASSPWDRRDQPQHF
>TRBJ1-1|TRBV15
CATSRGQVLNTEAFF
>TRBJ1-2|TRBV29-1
CSVPGRGVYGYTF
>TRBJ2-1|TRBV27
CASRGLAGVDEQFF
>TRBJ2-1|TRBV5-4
CASSFGGNEQFF
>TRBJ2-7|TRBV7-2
CASSTGVGGAYEQYF
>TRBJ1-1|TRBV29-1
CSVGGRMTQTEAFF
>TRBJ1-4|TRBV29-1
CSVAEGTRREKLFF
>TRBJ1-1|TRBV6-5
CASTYNRATEAFF
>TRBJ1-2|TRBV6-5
CASRPGTEMFGYTF
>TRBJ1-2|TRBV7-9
CASRGDREFFGYTF
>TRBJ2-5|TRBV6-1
CASSERLTPQYF
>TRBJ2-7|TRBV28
CASSDLGVAYEQYF
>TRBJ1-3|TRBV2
CASSQEQGTGNTIYF
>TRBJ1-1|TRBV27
CASSFYYDSRMNTEAFF
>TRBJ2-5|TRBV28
CASSGGRRPQETQYF
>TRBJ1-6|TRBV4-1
CASSHPGRAELNSPLHF
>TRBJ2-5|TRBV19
CASSIQGSQETQYF
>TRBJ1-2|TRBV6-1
CASSEGQGAGLGGYTF
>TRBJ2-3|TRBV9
CASSATSGGYTDTQYF
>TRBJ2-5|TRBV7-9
CASSLYEDASGGWTAQYF